This T cell receptor beta chain comes out of a study of T cells in Graves' hyperthyroidism and ophthalmopathy. Germline CDR1 is SQVTM and CDR2 is ANQGSEA. There are 12 residues in the CDR3. Between the trimmed V and J ends, which lost 7 bases and 4 bases, there was a span of 13 bases. Concerning this clonotype: The antigen remains undetermined.

Study-wide results and limits: Clonotypes that were expanded in thyroid above 0.001 mostly appeared in blood too.

Amplification targeted TCR beta CDR3 regions from RNA transcripts. HTBI primers were employed in a first-round RT-PCR of the TCR CDR3. A single record per CDR3 protein comes from TCRdb applying MiXCR to the multiplex PCR reads. Of 550,000 to 650,000 distinct CDR3 sequences listed, approximately 13% are singletons. The sample comprised blood. The source is a young woman with Graves' hyperthyroidism that later progressed to Graves' ophthalmopathy. The chain links TRBV29-1 to TRBJ1-1; a possible D gene is TRBD1 (5 bases). The CDR3 is CSAGTGTTEAFF. The CDR3 DNA follows: TGCAGCGCAGGGACGGGGACCACTGAAGCTTTCTTT.